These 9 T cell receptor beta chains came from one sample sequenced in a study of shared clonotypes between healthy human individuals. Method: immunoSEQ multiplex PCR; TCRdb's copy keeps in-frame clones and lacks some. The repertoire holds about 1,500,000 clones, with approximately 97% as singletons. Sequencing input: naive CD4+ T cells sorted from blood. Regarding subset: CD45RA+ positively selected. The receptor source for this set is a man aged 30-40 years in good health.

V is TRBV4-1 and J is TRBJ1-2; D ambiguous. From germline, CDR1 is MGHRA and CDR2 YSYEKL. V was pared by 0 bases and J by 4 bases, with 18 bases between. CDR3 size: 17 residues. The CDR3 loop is CASSQDGARMAFYGYTF. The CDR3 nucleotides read TGCGCCAGCAGCCAAGATGGAGCTCGTATGGCCTTCTATGGCTACACCTTC.

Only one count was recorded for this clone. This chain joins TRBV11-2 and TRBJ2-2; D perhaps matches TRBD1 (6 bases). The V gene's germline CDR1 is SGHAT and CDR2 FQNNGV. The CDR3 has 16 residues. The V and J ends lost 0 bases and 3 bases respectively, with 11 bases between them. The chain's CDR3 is CASSLDDRIYTGELFF. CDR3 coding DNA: TGTGCCAGCAGCTTAGACGACAGGATATACACCGGGGAGCTGTTTTTT.

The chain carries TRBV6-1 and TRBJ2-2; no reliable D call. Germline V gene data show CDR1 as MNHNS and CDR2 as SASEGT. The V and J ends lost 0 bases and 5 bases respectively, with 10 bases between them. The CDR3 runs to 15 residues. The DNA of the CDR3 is TGTGCCAGCAGTGAAGCCAGTATGCTGACCGGGGAGCTGTTTTTT. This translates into CASSEASMLTGELFF.

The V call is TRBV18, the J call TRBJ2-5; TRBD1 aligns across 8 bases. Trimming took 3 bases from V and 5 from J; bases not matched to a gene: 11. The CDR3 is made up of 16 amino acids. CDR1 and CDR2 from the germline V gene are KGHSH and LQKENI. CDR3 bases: TGTGCCAGCTCACCCCCGTCGCAGGGGGCGAGGGAGACCCAGTACTTC. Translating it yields CASSPPSQGARETQYF.

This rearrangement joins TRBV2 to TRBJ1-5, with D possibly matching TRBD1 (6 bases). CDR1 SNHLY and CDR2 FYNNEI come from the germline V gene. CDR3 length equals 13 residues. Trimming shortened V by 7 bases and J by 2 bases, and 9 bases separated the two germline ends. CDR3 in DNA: TGTGCCAGCAAGGGGGACGGCAATCAGCCCCAGCATTTT. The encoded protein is CASKGDGNQPQHF.

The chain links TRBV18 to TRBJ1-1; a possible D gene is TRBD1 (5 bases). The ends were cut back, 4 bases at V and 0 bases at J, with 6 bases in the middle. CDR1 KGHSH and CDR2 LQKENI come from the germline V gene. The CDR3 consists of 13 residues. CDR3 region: CASSRGMNTEAFF. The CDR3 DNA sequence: TGTGCCAGCTCACGGGGCATGAACACTGAAGCTTTCTTT.

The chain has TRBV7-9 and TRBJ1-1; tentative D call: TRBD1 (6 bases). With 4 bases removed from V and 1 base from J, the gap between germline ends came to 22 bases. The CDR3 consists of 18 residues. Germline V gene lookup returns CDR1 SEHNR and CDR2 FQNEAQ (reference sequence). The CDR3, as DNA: TGTGCCAGCAGCTACACCGTAGGGGGGGCTCGTGGGAACACTGAAGCTTTCTTT. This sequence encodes CASSYTVGGARGNTEAFF. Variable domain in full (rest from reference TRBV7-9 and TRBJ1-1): DTGVSQNPRHKITKRGQNVTFRCDPISEHNRLYWYRQTLGQGPEFLTYFQNEAQLEKSRLLSDRFSAERPKGSFSTLEIQRTEQGDSAMYLCASSYTVGGARGNTEAFFGQGTRLTVV.

CDR3 nucleotides: TGTGCCAGCAGCTTTATGGCAGATACGCAGTATTTT. Translating it yields CASSFMADTQYF. This chain links TRBV7-6 with TRBJ2-3; D is undetermined. Trimming stripped 3 bases from V and 4 bases from J, with 5 bases between. Germline CDR1 reads SGHVS; CDR2 reads FNYEAQ. The length of the CDR3 is 12 residues.

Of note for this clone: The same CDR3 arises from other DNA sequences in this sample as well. The CDR3 nucleotides are TGTGCCACCAGCAGAGATCTGGGGGGAACTGAAGCTTTCTTT. Translation: CATSRDLGGTEAFF. V gene TRBV15 combines with J gene TRBJ1-1, with D perhaps TRBD1 (5 bases). This CDR3 has 14 amino acids. Deletions cut 0 bases from V and 5 bases from J, with 10 bases between. From germline, CDR1 is LNHNV and CDR2 YYDKDF (reference sequence). The variable domain in full, with the rest retrieved from reference TRBV15 and TRBJ1-1, is DAMVIQNPRYQVTQFGKPVTLSCSQTLNHNVMYWYQQKSSQAPKLLFHYYDKDFNNEADTPDNFQSRRPNTSFCFLDIRSPGLGDTAMYLCATSRDLGGTEAFFGQGTRLTVV.